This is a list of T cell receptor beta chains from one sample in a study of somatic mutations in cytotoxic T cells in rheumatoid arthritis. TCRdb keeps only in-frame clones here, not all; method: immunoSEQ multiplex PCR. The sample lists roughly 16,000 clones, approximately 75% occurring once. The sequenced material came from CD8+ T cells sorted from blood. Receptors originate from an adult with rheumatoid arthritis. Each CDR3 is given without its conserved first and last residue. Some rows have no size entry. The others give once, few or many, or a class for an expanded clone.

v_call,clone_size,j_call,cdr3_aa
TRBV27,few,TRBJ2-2,ASRTGREDTGELF
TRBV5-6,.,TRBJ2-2,ASSLVWGPDTGELF
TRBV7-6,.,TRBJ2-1,ASSPGLLDEQF
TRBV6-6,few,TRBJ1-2,ASMRLREGYGYT
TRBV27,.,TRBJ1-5,ASSLRGGNQPQH
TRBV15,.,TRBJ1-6,ATSGEVSSSYNSPLH
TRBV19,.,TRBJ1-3,ASSMRQGATGNTIY
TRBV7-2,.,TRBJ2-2,AARRRGGRYGELF
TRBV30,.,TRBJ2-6,AWSAGTPKIYTGANVLT
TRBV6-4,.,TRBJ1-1,ASSPSGHNTEAF
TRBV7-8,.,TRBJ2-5,ASSLETSIQETQY
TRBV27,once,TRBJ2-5,ASSPLGPLGETQY
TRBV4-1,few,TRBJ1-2,ASSQDLAATNYGYT
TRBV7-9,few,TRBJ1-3,ASRGIGNTIY
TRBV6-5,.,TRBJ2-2,ASRTGDTGELF
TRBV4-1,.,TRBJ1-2,ASSQDQGTGITYGGYT
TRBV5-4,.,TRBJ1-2,ASSSSLTGNYGYT
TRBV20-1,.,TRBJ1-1,SARIRGEAF
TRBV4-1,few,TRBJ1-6,ASSQVIHNSPLH
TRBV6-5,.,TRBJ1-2,ASSRRGGAGYGYT
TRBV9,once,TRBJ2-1,ASSLELASSYNEQF
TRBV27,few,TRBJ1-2,ASSLSSSYGYT
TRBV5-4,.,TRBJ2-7,ASSLVGGWEQY
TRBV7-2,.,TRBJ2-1,ASSLAGMGF
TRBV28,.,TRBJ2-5,ASSLRGTAVETQY
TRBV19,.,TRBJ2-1,ASSARQGNEQF
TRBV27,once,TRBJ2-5,ASSPLGQGGWETQY
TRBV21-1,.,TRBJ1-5,ASSGRGQGVYQPQH
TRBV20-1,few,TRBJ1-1,SARPTAEAF
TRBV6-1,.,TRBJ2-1,ASSEASGGTYNEQF
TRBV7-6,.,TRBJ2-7,ASSLEEGSYEQY
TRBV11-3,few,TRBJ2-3,ASSSSEEGTDTQY
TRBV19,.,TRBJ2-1,ASSITSGGFDEQF
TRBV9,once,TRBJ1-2,ASSVSGEGYYGYT
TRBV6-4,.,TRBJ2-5,ASSETYQETQY
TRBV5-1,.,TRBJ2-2,ASSLRLGQGAGELF
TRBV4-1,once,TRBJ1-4,ASSQDEGTGEEKLF
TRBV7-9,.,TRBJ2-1,ASSPRGGSSYNEQF
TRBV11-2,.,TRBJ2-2,ASSGDVAGELF
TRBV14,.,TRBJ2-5,ASSQAGQVFWGTQY
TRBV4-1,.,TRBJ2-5,ASSQGFSQETQY
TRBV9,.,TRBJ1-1,ASSVGREIMNTEAF
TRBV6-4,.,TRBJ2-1,ASSGGTEYNEQF
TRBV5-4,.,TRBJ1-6,ASSTPDPASPLH
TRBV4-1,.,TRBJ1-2,ASSPLGRNYGYT
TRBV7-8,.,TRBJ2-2,ASSLGGGAFTGELF
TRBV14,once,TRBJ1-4,ASSTTAATNEKLF